Included here is one TCR beta chain sequence, with context. The method was immunoSEQ multiplex PCR; TCRdb's version includes in-frame clones alone and lacks a portion of them. Altogether 270,000 or so clones are present, 83% being singletons, with the ten largest covering roughly a tenth. The data were taken from a study of blood T cell repertoires in COVID-19. The CDR3 is 19 residues long. Germline CDR1 is MRHNA and CDR2 is SNTAGT. V dropped 5 bases and J dropped 3; count of bases not matched to a gene: 16. The rearrangement joins TRBV6-4 to TRBJ2-2; 9 nucleotides match TRBD2. The sample comprised peripheral blood. The TCR comes from a woman aged 50 to 60 who had recovered from COVID-19. The chain's CDR3 is CASSPHRGAGGLYTGELFF. The CDR3 region has the DNA TGTGCCAGCAGTCCCCACCGGGGAGCGGGGGGCTTATACACCGGGGAGCTGTTTTTT.